The T cell receptor (beta chain) described here comes from a study of Tregs in tolerant kidney transplant recipients. V dropped 0 bases and J dropped 8 bases, with 16 bases sitting between them. Per germline, CDR1 SGHTA and CDR2 FQGNSA. CDR3 length: 15 residues. This clone has a handful of counts. Method: immunoSEQ multiplex PCR; TCRdb's copy keeps in-frame clones and lacks some. Found here are about 18,000 clones, 75% to 85% of them singletons; the top ten hold roughly 2.7%. The receptor was derived from a human donor in good health. The rearrangement links TRBV7-2 to TRBJ1-2; D not certain. Sequenced sample: Tregs from blood. CDR3 sequence reads: CASSLAPLGIHGYTF. The CDR3 region has the DNA TGTGCCAGCAGCTTAGCTCCTCTAGGGATCCACGGCTACACCTTC.